This T cell receptor beta chain was recorded in a study of T cells in Graves' hyperthyroidism and ophthalmopathy. Study-wide context: Any treatment followed the collection of peripheral blood at initial diagnosis. General study results and limits: Blood also showed most of the thyroid clonotypes that were expanded above 0.001.

Clinical symptoms, serum thyroxine and TRAb, thyroid ultrasound and orbital computed tomography were used for the diagnoses. This clonotype was detected many times. What it binds is unknown. Researchers amplified the TCR beta CDR3 regions from RNA transcripts. A first-round RT-PCR of the TCR CDR3 used the HTBI primer set. One entry per CDR3 protein, called by TCRdb with MiXCR from the multiplex PCR reads. Counted here are approximately 640,000 distinct CDR3 sequences, around 15% occurring once; the ten biggest clones make up 15% to 19%. The receptor was derived from a man aged 45 to 65 with Graves' hyperthyroidism. The sequenced material came from blood.

The CDR3 loop is CASSPKGYIAKNIQYF. The CDR3 DNA is TGTGCCAGCTCCCCGAAGGGATACATAGCCAAAAACATTCAGTACTTC. The gene calls are TRBV28 and TRBJ2-4; D is undetermined. V was clipped by 8 bases and J by 0 bases, with 17 bases between them. From germline, CDR1 is MDHEN and CDR2 SYDVKM. The CDR3 loop spans 16 amino acids.